These 21 T cell receptor beta chains share one sample of origin, sequenced in a study of T cells in Graves' hyperthyroidism and ophthalmopathy. Amplified TCR beta CDR3 regions came from RNA transcripts. HTBI primers drove first-round RT-PCR of the TCR CDR3. From the multiplex PCR reads, TCRdb called clonotypes with MiXCR, one entry per CDR3 protein. Seen here are 600,000 or so distinct CDR3 sequences, around 46% observed once, and the top ten hold approximately 8.2%. Sequences were obtained from peripheral blood or thyroid tissue (not recorded which). These receptors originate from a woman aged 18-29 years with Graves' hyperthyroidism.

V usage is TRBV10-3 and J usage is TRBJ2-7; TRBD1 matches 8 bases. The CDR3 has 15 amino acids. The V and J ends lost 10 bases and 1 base, in that order; junction bases with no gene match: 12. Per the germline V gene, CDR1 is ENHRY and CDR2 is SYGVKD. The CDR3 spells CASSGGQGASYEQYF. DNA of the CDR3: TGTGCCAGCAGCGGCGGACAGGGTGCATCCTACGAGCAGTACTTC.

This sequence joins TRBV10-3 and TRBJ2-7; D call uncertain. The germline V gene has CDR1 ENHRY and CDR2 SYGVKD. The CDR3 has 14 residues. V was cut by 3 bases and J by 0 bases, with 9 bases left in between. Here the CDR3 reads CAISDSAYSYEQYF. The CDR3 nucleotides are TGTGCCATCAGTGACAGCGCCTACTCCTACGAGCAGTACTTC.

This chain uses TRBV5-1 with TRBJ1-2, with D unresolved. The CDR3 is 15 amino acids. V lost 5 bases and J lost 8, with 22 bases in between. Germline V lookup: CDR1 SGHRS, CDR2 YFSETQ. The CDR3: CASSSTEGSLSGYTF. CDR3 nucleotides: TGCGCCAGCAGTTCGACGGAGGGATCCCTATCGGGCTACACCTTC.

The CDR3, as DNA: TGCAGTGCTAGGGAGCGGGAGACGCAAGAGACCCAGTACTTC. It specifies CSARERETQETQYF. The rearrangement joins TRBV20-1 to TRBJ2-5; 8 positions match TRBD2. This CDR3 region has 14 residues. The germline CDR1 and CDR2 sequences are DFQATT and SNEGSKA (reference sequence). Unmatched junction bases numbered 5, after V lost 3 bases and J lost 2 bases.

The J gene is TRBJ1-4, the V gene TRBV20-1, with D perhaps matching TRBD1 (5 bases). Trimming took 1 base from V and 6 from J, leaving 15 bases between them. The CDR3 loop spans 15 amino acids. CDR1 is DFQATT and CDR2 is SNEGSKA in the germline V gene (reference sequence). The CDR3, as DNA: TGCAGTGCTAGAGGTTGGAGGGGCGCGGATGAAAAACTGTTTTTT. It specifies CSARGWRGADEKLFF.

This clonotype was observed at least ten times. This sequence joins TRBV7-9 and TRBJ2-5, with D tentatively TRBD2 (5 bases). This CDR3 has 15 residues. Trimming pared 5 bases from V and 0 bases from J, leaving 13 bases between. Germline assignment: CDR1 SEHNR and CDR2 FQNEAQ (reference sequence). The CDR3 spells CASSVTELDQETQYF. The CDR3 bases are TGTGCCAGCAGCGTAACGGAACTAGACCAAGAGACCCAGTACTTC.

There are many counts of this clonotype. V usage is TRBV29-1 and J usage is TRBJ2-2; D is tentatively TRBD1 or TRBD2 (5 bases each). Trimming stripped 7 bases from V and 7 bases from J, with 10 bases between. This CDR3 region has 11 residues. CDR1 and CDR2 (germline): SQVTM, ANQGSEA. CDR3 residues: CSAGDVGELFF. For the CDR3, the DNA is TGCAGCGCTGGGGACGTCGGGGAGCTGTTTTTT.

The chain employs TRBV15 and TRBJ1-1; D may be TRBD1 (6 bases). Germline assignment: CDR1 LNHNV and CDR2 YYDKDF (reference sequence). CDR3 length: 16 amino acids. V shed 0 bases and J shed 4 bases, with 15 bases lying between them. The CDR3 here is CATSRDEGRGITEAFF. The CDR3 DNA reads as TGTGCCACCAGCAGAGATGAGGGCAGGGGAATCACTGAAGCTTTCTTT. Looking up the rest from reference TRBV15 and TRBJ1-1 gives the full variable domain: DAMVIQNPRYQVTQFGKPVTLSCSQTLNHNVMYWYQQKSSQAPKLLFHYYDKDFNNEADTPDNFQSRRPNTSFCFLDIRSPGLGDTAMYLCATSRDEGRGITEAFFGQGTRLTVV.

This clonotype has a single count. A much larger clone lies one base from this, so it may be a read error. The chain joins TRBV2 to TRBJ1-1; a possible D gene is TRBD1 (5 bases). Germline CDR1 and CDR2: SNHLY and FYNNEI. The CDR3 length is 13 residues. Trimming took off 9 bases at V and 4 bases at J, with 15 bases between the two ends. The CDR3 DNA reads TGTGCCAGTGGTATGCGAAGGGGCACTGAAGCTTTCTTT. Protein: CASGMRRGTEAFF.

This clonotype was observed at least ten times. J is TRBJ2-7 and V is TRBV24-1; 8 bases line up with TRBD1. CDR1 is KGHDR, CDR2 SFDVKD, per germline. V was clipped by 4 bases and J by 2 bases; unmatched bases: 3. The CDR3 sequence is 14 residues long. The CDR3 here is CATSDPGQAYEQYF. CDR3 DNA sequence: TGTGCCACCAGTGACCCGGGACAGGCCTACGAGCAGTACTTC.

This clonotype has a count of ten or more. The rearrangement uses TRBV2 and TRBJ1-2; 7 nucleotides line up with TRBD1. Germline assignment: CDR1 SNHLY and CDR2 FYNNEI. Trimming at V came to 11 bases and at J to 4 bases, leaving 13 bases not matched to a gene. This CDR3 comprises 14 residues. The CDR3 sequence: CAGQTPGQSYGYTF. CDR3 nucleotide sequence: TGTGCCGGCCAGACTCCGGGACAGTCCTATGGCTACACCTTC.

The chain is built from TRBV10-3 and TRBJ2-5; tentatively, D is TRBD1 (5 bases). V was clipped by 2 bases and J by 4 bases, with 8 bases between them. There are 13 residues in the CDR3. CDR1 ENHRY and CDR2 SYGVKD come from the germline V gene. The CDR3 DNA reads as TGTGCCATCAGTGAGGGCAGGGCAGAGACCCAGTACTTC. It specifies CAISEGRAETQYF.

This clonotype occurred many times. This chain uses TRBV29-1 with TRBJ1-1; D remains ambiguous. CDR1 and CDR2 from the germline V gene are SQVTM and ANQGSEA. The CDR3 contains 13 residues. The ends were cut back, 4 bases at V and 0 bases at J, with 9 bases in the middle. CDR3 sequence reads: CSVGEVLNTEAFF. For the CDR3, the DNA is TGCAGCGTTGGCGAAGTTTTGAACACTGAAGCTTTCTTT.

CDR3 coding DNA: TGTGCCAGCAGCCAAGATCTTTCGGCCTACCTCCCAGGTCGGTCACCCCTCCACTTT. Its translation: CASSQDLSAYLPGRSPLHF. The chain carries TRBV7-3 and TRBJ1-6, with unresolved D. The V and J ends lost 5 bases and 10 bases respectively, with 30 bases between them. CDR1 and CDR2 from the germline V gene are SGHTA and FQGTGA. The CDR3 runs 19 residues. Looking up the rest from reference TRBV7-3 and TRBJ1-6 gives the full variable domain: GAGVSQTPSNKVTEKGKYVELRCDPISGHTALYWYRQSLGQGPEFLIYFQGTGAADDSGLPNDRFFAVRPEGSVSTLKIQRTERGDSAVYLCASSQDLSAYLPGRSPLHFGNGTRLTVT.

The chain combines TRBV7-8 with TRBJ1-6; TRBD1 aligns across 7 bases. This CDR3 spans 15 amino acids. V lost 2 bases, J lost 8 bases, and 6 bases stayed unmatched. Looked up from germline, CDR1 is SGHVS and CDR2 is FQNEAQ. For the CDR3, the DNA is TGTGCCAGCAGCTTACAGGGGGATGAGGATTCACCCCTCCACTTT. Translating gives CASSLQGDEDSPLHF.

CDR3: CSVRTGDWYEQYF. The CDR3 DNA sequence: TGCAGCGTTCGGACAGGGGATTGGTACGAGCAGTACTTC. The chain uses TRBV29-1 and TRBJ2-7, with TRBD1 identical over 9 bases. The V and J ends lost 5 bases and 4 bases, in that order; junction bases with no gene match: 6. Germline lookup yields CDR1 SQVTM and CDR2 ANQGSEA. The CDR3 spans 13 residues.

Regarding this clonotype: The missing conserved phenylalanine or tryptophan at the end of this CDR3 makes a read error likely. The chain has TRBV24-1 and TRBJ2-7; no reliable D call. Germline V CDR1 and CDR2: KGHDR, SFDVKD. The CDR3 covers 13 residues. The CDR3 loop reads CASSQTPFGEQYL. CDR3 sequence (DNA): TGTGCCAGCAGTCAGACACCGTTCGGGGAGCAGTACCTC.

This clonotype was seen repeatedly, ten times or more. The chain carries TRBV20-1 and TRBJ2-2; D not certain. Germline values: CDR1 DFQATT, CDR2 SNEGSKA (reference sequence). Trimming took 6 bases from V and 6 from J, leaving 11 bases between them. The CDR3 covers 12 residues. CDR3 sequence reads: CSARPSAGELFF. The CDR3 DNA reads as TGCAGTGCGCGTCCGTCCGCCGGGGAGCTGTTTTTT.

This clonotype was seen a single time. A read error is likely, as this CDR3 ends without the conserved phenylalanine or tryptophan. The chain couples TRBV29-1 to TRBJ2-7; maybe TRBD1 (5 bases). With 5 bases removed from V and 4 bases from J, the gap between germline ends came to 12 bases. CDR1 and CDR2 (germline): SQVTM, ANQGSEA. The length of the CDR3 is 12 residues. The CDR3 sequence is CSVLGQPYEQYL. In nucleotides, the CDR3 is TGCAGCGTTCTGGGGCAGCCTTACGAGCAGTACCTC.

About this clonotype itself: This may stem from a read error, because a much larger clone lies one nucleotide away. This chain joins TRBV2 and TRBJ1-1; a weak D match, TRBD1 (6 bases). The CDR3 is made up of 14 amino acids. CDR1 and CDR2 from the germline V gene are SNHLY and FYNNEI. V was cut by 6 bases and J by 0 bases, with 11 bases left in between. Here the CDR3 DNA reads TGTGCCAGCAGGGTGAACAGGGTGAACACTGAAGCTTTCTTT. Protein sequence: CASRVNRVNTEAFF. Drawing the rest from reference TRBV2 and TRBJ1-1, the complete variable domain is EPEVTQTPSHQVTQMGQEVILRCVPISNHLYFYWYRQILGQKVEFLVSFYNNEISEKSEIFDDQFSVERPDGSNFTLKIRSTKLEDSAMYFCASRVNRVNTEAFFGQGTRLTVV.

The chain uses TRBV7-2 and TRBJ1-2; 7 nucleotides align to TRBD1. Germline values: CDR1 SGHTA, CDR2 FQGNSA. Losses at the gene ends were 1 base for V and 4 bases for J; bases not matched to a gene: 15. The CDR3 has 18 residues. The CDR3 bases are TGTGCCAGCAGCTTAGGAAGAGGGGGCGGATCCGTAAGCTATGGCTACACCTTC. Protein product: CASSLGRGGGSVSYGYTF.